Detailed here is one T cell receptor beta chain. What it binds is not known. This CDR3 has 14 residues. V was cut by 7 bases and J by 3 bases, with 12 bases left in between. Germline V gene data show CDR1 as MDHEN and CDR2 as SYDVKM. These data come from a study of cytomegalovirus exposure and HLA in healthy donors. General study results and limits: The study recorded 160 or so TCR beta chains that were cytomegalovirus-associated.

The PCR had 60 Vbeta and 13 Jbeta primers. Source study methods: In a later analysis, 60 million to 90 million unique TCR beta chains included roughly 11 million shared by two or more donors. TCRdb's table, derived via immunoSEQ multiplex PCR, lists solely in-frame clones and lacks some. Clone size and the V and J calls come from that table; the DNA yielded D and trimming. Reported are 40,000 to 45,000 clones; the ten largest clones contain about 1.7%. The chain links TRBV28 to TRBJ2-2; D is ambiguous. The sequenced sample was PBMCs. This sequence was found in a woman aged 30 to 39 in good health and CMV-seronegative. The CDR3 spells CASKDDSHTGELFF. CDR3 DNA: TGTGCCAGCAAGGATGACTCCCACACCGGGGAGCTGTTTTTT. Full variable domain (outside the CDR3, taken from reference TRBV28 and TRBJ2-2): DVKVTQSSRYLVKRTGEKVFLECVQDMDHENMFWYRQDPGLGLRLIYFSYDVKMKEKGDIPEGYSVSREKKERFSLILESASTNQTSMYLCASKDDSHTGELFFGEGSRLTVL.